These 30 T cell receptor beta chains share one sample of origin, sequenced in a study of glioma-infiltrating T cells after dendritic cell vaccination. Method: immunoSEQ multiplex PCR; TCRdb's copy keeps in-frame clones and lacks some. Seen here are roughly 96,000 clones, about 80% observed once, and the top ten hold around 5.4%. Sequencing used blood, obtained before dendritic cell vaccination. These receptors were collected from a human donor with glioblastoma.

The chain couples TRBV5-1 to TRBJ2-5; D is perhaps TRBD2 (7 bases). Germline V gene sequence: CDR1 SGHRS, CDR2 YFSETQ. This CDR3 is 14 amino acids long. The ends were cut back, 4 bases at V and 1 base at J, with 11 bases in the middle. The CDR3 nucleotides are TGCGCCAGCAGCGTTAGGGGGGGCCAAGAGACCCAGTACTTC. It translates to CASSVRGGQETQYF.

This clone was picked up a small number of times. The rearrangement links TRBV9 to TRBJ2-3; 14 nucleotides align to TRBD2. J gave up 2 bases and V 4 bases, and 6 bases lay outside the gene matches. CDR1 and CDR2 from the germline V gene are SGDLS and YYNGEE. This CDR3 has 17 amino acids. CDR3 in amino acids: CASSQRLAGGITDTQYF. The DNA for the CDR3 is TGTGCCAGCAGCCAACGACTAGCGGGAGGGATCACAGATACGCAGTATTTT.

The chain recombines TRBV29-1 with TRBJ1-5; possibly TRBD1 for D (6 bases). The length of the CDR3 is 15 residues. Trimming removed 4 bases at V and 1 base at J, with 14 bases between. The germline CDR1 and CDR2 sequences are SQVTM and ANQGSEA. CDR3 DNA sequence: TGCAGCGTTGTACAGGGTATAGGGAGCAATCAGCCCCAGCATTTT. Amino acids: CSVVQGIGSNQPQHF.

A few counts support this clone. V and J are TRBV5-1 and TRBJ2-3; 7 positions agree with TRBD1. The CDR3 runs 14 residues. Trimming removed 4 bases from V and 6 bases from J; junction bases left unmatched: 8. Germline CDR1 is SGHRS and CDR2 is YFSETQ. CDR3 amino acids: CASSPGGQSDTQYF. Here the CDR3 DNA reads TGCGCCAGCAGCCCTGGGGGACAGAGTGATACGCAGTATTTT.

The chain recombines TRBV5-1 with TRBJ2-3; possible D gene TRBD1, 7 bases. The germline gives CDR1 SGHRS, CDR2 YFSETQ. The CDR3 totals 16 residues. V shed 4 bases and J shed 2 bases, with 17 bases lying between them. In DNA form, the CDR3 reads TGCGCCAGCAGCGGCAATCCCAGGGGGGCCACAGATACGCAGTATTTT. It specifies CASSGNPRGATDTQYF.

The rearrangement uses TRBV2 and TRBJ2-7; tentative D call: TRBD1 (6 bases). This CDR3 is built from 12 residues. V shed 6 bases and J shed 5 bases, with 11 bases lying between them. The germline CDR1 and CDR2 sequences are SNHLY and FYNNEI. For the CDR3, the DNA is TGTGCCAGCAGGCTCGACAGGCACGAGCAGTACTTC. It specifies CASRLDRHEQYF.

For the CDR3, the DNA is TGTGCCAGTAGTATACGGGGCGTAGCGGGAGCCTACGAGCAGTACTTC. This gives the protein CASSIRGVAGAYEQYF. The J gene is TRBJ2-7, the V gene TRBV19; 9 bases match TRBD2. The trim removed 2 bases at V and 2 bases at J, leaving 7 bases unmatched. The CDR3 is 16 amino acids. Germline values: CDR1 LNHDA, CDR2 SQIVND (reference sequence).

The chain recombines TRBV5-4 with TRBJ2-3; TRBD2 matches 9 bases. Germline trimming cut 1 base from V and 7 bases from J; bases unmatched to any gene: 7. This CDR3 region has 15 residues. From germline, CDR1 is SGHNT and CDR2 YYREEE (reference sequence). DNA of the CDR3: TGTGCCAGCAGCTTGCCGCGGGGGGGAGGGTATACGCAGTATTTT. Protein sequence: CASSLPRGGGYTQYF.

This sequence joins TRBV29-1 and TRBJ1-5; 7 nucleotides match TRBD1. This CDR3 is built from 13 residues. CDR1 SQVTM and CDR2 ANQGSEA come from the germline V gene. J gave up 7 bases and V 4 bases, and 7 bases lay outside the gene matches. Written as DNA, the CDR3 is TGCAGCGTTGGTAGGGGGCTGGGCCAGCCCCAGCATTTT. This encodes CSVGRGLGQPQHF.

CDR3 in amino acids: CASSSLIHNEQFF. For the CDR3, the DNA is TGTGCCAGCAGTTCCCTTATTCACAATGAGCAGTTCTTC. The rearrangement links TRBV28 to TRBJ2-1; no clear D gene. The germline V and J ends were trimmed by 4 bases and 5 bases, with 9 bases remaining between them. From germline, CDR1 is MDHEN and CDR2 SYDVKM. The CDR3 is 13 residues long. The whole variable domain, remainder taken from reference TRBV28 and TRBJ2-1, is DVKVTQSSRYLVKRTGEKVFLECVQDMDHENMFWYRQDPGLGLRLIYFSYDVKMKEKGDIPEGYSVSREKKERFSLILESASTNQTSMYLCASSSLIHNEQFFGPGTRLTVL.

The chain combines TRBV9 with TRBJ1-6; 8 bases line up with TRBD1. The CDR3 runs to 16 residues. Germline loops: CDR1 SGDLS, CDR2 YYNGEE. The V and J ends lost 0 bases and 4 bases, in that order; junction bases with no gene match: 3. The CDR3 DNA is TGTGCCAGCAGCGTAGTTGGGGACAGGTATAATTCACCCCTCCACTTT. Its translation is CASSVVGDRYNSPLHF.

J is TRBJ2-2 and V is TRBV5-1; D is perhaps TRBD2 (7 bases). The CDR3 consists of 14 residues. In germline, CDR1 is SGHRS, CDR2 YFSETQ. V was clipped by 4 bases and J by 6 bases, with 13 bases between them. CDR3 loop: CASSGGGAAGELFF. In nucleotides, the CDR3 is TGCGCCAGCAGCGGTGGGGGGGCCGCCGGGGAGCTGTTTTTT.

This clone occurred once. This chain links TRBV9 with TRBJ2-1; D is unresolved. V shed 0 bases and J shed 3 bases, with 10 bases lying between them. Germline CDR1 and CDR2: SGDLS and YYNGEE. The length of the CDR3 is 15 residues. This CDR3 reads CASSVAMTLYNEQFF. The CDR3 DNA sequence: TGTGCCAGCAGCGTAGCAATGACTCTCTACAATGAGCAGTTCTTC.

The DNA for the CDR3 is TGTGCCAGCAGCTTTGGGACAGGGGTGCACTACGAGCAGTACTTC. Its translation: CASSFGTGVHYEQYF. The chain uses TRBV5-4 and TRBJ2-7; 10 bases map to TRBD1. Germline V gene lookup returns CDR1 SGHNT and CDR2 YYREEE (reference sequence). CDR3 length: 15 amino acids. The V gene end was trimmed by 2 bases and the J gene end by 3 bases; junction bases not matched to a gene: 5.

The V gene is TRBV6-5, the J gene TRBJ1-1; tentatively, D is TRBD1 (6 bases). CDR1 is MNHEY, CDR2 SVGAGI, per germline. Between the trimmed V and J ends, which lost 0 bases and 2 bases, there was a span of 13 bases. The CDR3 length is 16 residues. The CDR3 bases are TGTGCCAGCAGTTACTCTGGGGCAGGGGCCAACACTGAAGCTTTCTTT. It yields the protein CASSYSGAGANTEAFF.

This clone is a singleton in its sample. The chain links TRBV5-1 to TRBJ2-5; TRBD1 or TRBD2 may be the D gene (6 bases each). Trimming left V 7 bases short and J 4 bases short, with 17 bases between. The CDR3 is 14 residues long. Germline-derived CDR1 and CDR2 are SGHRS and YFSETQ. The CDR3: CASGLGGSGETQYF. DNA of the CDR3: TGCGCCAGCGGGTTGGGGGGCTCGGGAGAGACCCAGTACTTC.

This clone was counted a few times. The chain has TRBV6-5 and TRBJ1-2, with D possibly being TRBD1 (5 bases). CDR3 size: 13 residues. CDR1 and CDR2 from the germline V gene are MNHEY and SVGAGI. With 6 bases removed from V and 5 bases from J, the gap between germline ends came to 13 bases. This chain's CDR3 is CASSLGGVYGYTF. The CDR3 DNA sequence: TGTGCCAGCAGCCTCGGGGGTGTTTATGGCTACACCTTC.

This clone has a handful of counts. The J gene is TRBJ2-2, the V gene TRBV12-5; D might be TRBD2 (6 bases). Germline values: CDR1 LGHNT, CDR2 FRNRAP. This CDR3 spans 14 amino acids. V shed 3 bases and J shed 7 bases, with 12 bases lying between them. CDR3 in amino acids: CASGLAGFGGELFF. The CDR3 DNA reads TGTGCTAGTGGTTTAGCGGGCTTTGGCGGGGAGCTGTTTTTT.

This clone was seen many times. CDR3 sequence reads: CASSSSTGTYGYTF. CDR3 nucleotides: TGTGCCAGCTCATCCTCGACAGGTACCTATGGCTACACCTTC. This chain links TRBV18 with TRBJ1-2; D is perhaps TRBD1 (6 bases). The CDR3 extends over 14 amino acids. Germline lookup yields CDR1 KGHSH and CDR2 LQKENI. The V gene lost 5 bases and the J gene lost 4 bases, with 14 bases spanning the gap.

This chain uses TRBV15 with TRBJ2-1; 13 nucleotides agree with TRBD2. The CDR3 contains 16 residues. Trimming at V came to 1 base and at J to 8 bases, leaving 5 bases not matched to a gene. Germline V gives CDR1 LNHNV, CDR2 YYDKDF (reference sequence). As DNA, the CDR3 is TGTGCCACCAGCAGAGGAACTAGCGGGAGGGTCGATGAGCAGTTCTTC. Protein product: CATSRGTSGRVDEQFF.

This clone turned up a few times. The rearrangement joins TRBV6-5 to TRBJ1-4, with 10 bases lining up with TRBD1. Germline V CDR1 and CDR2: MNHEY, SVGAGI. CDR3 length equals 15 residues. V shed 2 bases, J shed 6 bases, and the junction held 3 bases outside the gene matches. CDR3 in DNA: TGTGCCAGCAGTTACAGTGGGACAGGGGATGAAAAACTGTTTTTT. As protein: CASSYSGTGDEKLFF.

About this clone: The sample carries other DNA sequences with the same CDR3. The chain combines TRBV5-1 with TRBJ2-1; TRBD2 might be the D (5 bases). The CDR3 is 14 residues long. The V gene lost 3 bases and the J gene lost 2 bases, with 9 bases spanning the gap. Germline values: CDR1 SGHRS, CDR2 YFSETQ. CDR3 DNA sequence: TGCGCCAGCAGCTCAACGGGGACCTACAATGAGCAGTTCTTC. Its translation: CASSSTGTYNEQFF. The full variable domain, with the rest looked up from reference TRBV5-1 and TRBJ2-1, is KAGVTQTPRYLIKTRGQQVTLSCSPISGHRSVSWYQQTPGQGLQFLFEYFSETQRNKGNFPGRFSGRQFSNSRSEMNVSTLELGDSALYLCASSSTGTYNEQFFGPGTRLTVL.

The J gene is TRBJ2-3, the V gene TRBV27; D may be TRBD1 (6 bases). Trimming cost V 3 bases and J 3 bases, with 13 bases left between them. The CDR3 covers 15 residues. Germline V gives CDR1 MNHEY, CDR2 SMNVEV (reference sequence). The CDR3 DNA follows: TGTGCCAGCAGTTTTGGGACAATTAGTACAGATACGCAGTATTTT. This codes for CASSFGTISTDTQYF.

The CDR3 DNA is TGTGCCAGCAGCTCACCAGGGGGCGCGTACACTGAAGCTTTCTTT. Residues: CASSSPGGAYTEAFF. This chain joins TRBV5-4 and TRBJ1-1; 8 positions agree with TRBD1. V dropped 3 bases and J dropped 3; count of bases not matched to a gene: 7. Germline values: CDR1 SGHNT, CDR2 YYREEE (reference sequence). The CDR3 runs 15 residues.

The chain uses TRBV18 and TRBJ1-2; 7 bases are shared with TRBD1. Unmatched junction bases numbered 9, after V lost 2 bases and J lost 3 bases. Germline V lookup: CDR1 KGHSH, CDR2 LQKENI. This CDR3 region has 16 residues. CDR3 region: CASSPNLGQGDYGYTF. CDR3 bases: TGTGCCAGCTCACCAAATTTGGGTCAGGGGGACTATGGCTACACCTTC.

DNA of the CDR3: TGCGCCAGCAGTCCGGGTATTACCCACGAGCAGTACTTC. This sequence encodes CASSPGITHEQYF. The V and J genes are TRBV10-1 and TRBJ2-7; D gene unclear. CDR3 size: 13 residues. The V end lost 5 bases, the J end lost 5 bases, and 13 bases lay between the germline ends. Germline V gives CDR1 WNHNN, CDR2 SYGVQD (reference sequence).

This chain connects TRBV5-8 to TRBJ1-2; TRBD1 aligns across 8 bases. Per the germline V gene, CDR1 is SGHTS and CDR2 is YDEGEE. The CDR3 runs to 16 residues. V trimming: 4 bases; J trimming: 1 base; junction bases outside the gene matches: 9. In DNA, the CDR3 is TGTGCCAGCAGCCACCGGACAGGGACCAGTAACTATGGCTACACCTTC. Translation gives CASSHRTGTSNYGYTF. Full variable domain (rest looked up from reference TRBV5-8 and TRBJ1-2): EAGVTQSPTHLIKTRGQQATLRCSPISGHTSVYWYQQALGLGLQFLLWYDEGEERNRGNFPPRFSGRQFPNYSSELNVNALELEDSALYLCASSHRTGTSNYGYTFGSGTRLTVV.

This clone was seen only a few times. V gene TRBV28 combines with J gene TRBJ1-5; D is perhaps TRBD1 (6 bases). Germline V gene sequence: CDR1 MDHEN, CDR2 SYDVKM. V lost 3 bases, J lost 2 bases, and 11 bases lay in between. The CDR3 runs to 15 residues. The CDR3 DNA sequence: TGTGCCAGCAGTTTTGGGGGCTGGCGCAATCAGCCCCAGCATTTT. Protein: CASSFGGWRNQPQHF.

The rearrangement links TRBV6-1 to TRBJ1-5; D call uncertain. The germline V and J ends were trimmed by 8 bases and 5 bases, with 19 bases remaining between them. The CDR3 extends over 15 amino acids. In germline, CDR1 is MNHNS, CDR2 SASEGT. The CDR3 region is CASAGASGADQPQHF. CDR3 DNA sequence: TGTGCCAGCGCGGGAGCGTCCGGAGCGGATCAGCCCCAGCATTTT.

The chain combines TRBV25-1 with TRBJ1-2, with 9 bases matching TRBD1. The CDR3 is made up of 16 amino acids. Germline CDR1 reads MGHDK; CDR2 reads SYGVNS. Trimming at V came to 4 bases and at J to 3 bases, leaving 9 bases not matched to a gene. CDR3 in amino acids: CASSVGGQGAYYGYTF. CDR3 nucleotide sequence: TGTGCCAGCAGTGTGGGGGGACAGGGCGCCTACTATGGCTACACCTTC.